This T cell receptor beta chain was profiled in a study of shared clonotypes between healthy human individuals. V shed 4 bases and J shed 0 bases, with 13 bases lying between them. Germline V gene data show CDR1 as MGHRA and CDR2 as YSYEKL. The CDR3 sequence is 16 residues long. The assay was carried out at the deep level. The data were produced by immunoSEQ multiplex PCR, yet TCRdb's version contains in-frame clones alone and is incomplete. The repertoire holds about 1 million clones, with 65% to 75% as singletons. The chain employs TRBV4-1 and TRBJ2-1; no definite D call. Sequencing was carried out using memory CD4+ T cells sorted from blood. Specified subset: CD45RA-negative fraction. This TCR was recovered from a man aged 18 to 29 in good health. Written as DNA, the CDR3 is TGCGCCAGCAGCCGAGTTCAAGGAAACTCCTACAATGAGCAGTTCTTC. Encoded protein: CASSRVQGNSYNEQFF.